Listed below are T cell receptor beta chains from one sample, sequenced in a study of tumor-infiltrating lymphocytes in localized non-small cell lung cancer. Sequenced by immunoSEQ multiplex PCR; TCRdb stores in-frame clones only, minus some. Here the sample spans 7,000 or so clones, about 78% being singletons. Sequences were obtained from lung tumor tissue. These receptors were taken from a human donor with non-small cell lung cancer. CDR3s include the opening cysteine and the closing phenylalanine or tryptophan. A D gene is named only where the DNA matches it firmly. Clone size is stated in some rows and not others, as once, few, many or a class when expanded.

NA	TRBJ2-1	TRBD2	TRBV5-6	TGTGCCAGCAGCCTAACTAGCGGGAGTAACAATGAGCAGTTCTTC	CASSLTSGSNNEQFF
NA	TRBJ2-3	NA	TRBV5-1	TGCGCCAGCAGCTTGGGGGGTGCTGCGGATACGCAGTATTTT	CASSLGGAADTQYF
NA	TRBJ1-5	NA	TRBV2	TGTGCCAGCAGTGAGGGGGGGTATCAGCCCCAGCATTTT	CASSEGGYQPQHF
few	TRBJ1-2	NA	TRBV9	TGTGCCAGCAGCGTAAACGGAAGAACGGGAGAGGGATGGGGTAACTATGGCTACACCTTC	CASSVNGRTGEGWGNYGYTF
NA	TRBJ2-1	NA	TRBV6-4	TGTGCCAGCAGCCCCGAGCGGGCGAGGCTATATGAGCAGTTCTTC	CASSPERARLYEQFF
once	TRBJ2-1	TRBD1	TRBV7-9	TGTGCCAGCGGACAGGCCCACTCCTACAATGAGCAGTTCTTC	CASGQAHSYNEQFF
NA	TRBJ1-1	TRBD1	TRBV30	TGTGCCTGGAGTGTAGAGGTAGGACAGGAGAACACTGAAGCTTTCTTT	CAWSVEVGQENTEAFF
NA	TRBJ2-1	NA	TRBV2	TGTGCCAGCGAAGGGGTTGAGCAGTTCTTC	CASEGVEQFF
NA	TRBJ1-1	NA	TRBV4-1	TGCGCCAGCATTATACAGGCGGCCTCAAACACTGAAGCTTTCTTT	CASIIQAASNTEAFF
NA	TRBJ2-6	NA	TRBV27	TGTGCCAGCAGTTTAGGGCAGGGGCAGTCTGGGGCCAACGTCCTGACTTTC	CASSLGQGQSGANVLTF
NA	TRBJ2-1	NA	TRBV19	TGTGCCAGTACCCCCAATAGGGATGAGCAGTTCTTC	CASTPNRDEQFF
NA	TRBJ1-2	NA	TRBV2	TGTGCCAGCAGGGGGCATGGGCCCTACTATGGCTACACCTTC	CASRGHGPYYGYTF
NA	TRBJ1-2	TRBD1	TRBV10-3	TGTGCCATCAGTGAGAGGCAGGGGGCCTATGGCTACACCTTC	CAISERQGAYGYTF
NA	TRBJ1-1	NA	TRBV6-5	TGTGCCAGCAGTTCCCCGGCTGGGACTGAAGCTTTCTTT	CASSSPAGTEAFF
once	TRBJ2-1	NA	TRBV4-1	TGCGCCAGCAGCCAAGAATCCTTTAAAGAGCCGAGGTTCTACAATGAGCAGTTCTTC	CASSQESFKEPRFYNEQFF
NA	TRBJ2-3	NA	TRBV7-3	TGTGCCAGCAGCTTAGCGGCAAGCACAGATACGCAGTATTTT	CASSLAASTDTQYF
NA	TRBJ2-7	NA	TRBV7-3	TGTGCCAGCAGCTGGGGTAGGGGCTACGAGCAGTACTTC	CASSWGRGYEQYF
medium-sized	TRBJ2-7	NA	TRBV4-2	TGTGCCAGCAGCCAAGATTGGTCTGAGGGATACGAGCAGTACTTC	CASSQDWSEGYEQYF
NA	TRBJ2-5	NA	TRBV7-9	TGTGCCAGCAGCTTAGAAAGTCTGTACCAAGAGACCCAGTACTTC	CASSLESLYQETQYF
NA	TRBJ2-5	TRBD2	TRBV7-6	TGTGCCAGCAGCTCCTTAGCGGGAGATGAGACCCAGTACTTC	CASSSLAGDETQYF
NA	TRBJ1-2	NA	TRBV5-1	TGCGCCAGCAGACCAACTGGGGACTATGGCTACACCTTC	CASRPTGDYGYTF
NA	TRBJ1-2	NA	TRBV5-1	TGCGCCAGCAGCCCGAGCGATGAGGGACTTGGCTACACCTTC	CASSPSDEGLGYTF
few	TRBJ1-6	NA	TRBV28	TGTGCCAGCAGTTCCCTAGGGACGGAGAATTCACCCCTCCACTTT	CASSSLGTENSPLHF